The sample holds one count of the clone carrying this TCR beta chain. Its antigen is not identified. Data came from immunoSEQ multiplex PCR; TCRdb stores just in-frame clones and leaves some out. Of 63,000 or so clones in the sample, 84% are singletons; the top ten hold around 8%. This record comes from a study of OX40 agonist ivuxolimab in advanced cancers. V was trimmed by 8 bases and J by 8 bases, leaving 19 bases between them. Per germline, CDR1 MGHDK and CDR2 SYGVNS. This CDR3 is 14 amino acids long. General observations from the study: CD8+ T cells averaged more expanded clones than CD4+.

This chain joins TRBV25-1 and TRBJ2-1, with no clear D. Material: CD4+ or CD8+ T cells sorted from blood, obtained in a trial of the OX40 agonist ivuxolimab. The clonotype comes from an adult with an advanced solid tumor such as melanoma, head and neck, liver or kidney cancer. DNA of the CDR3: TGTGCCAGCCAAGCCGAGATTGCTTGGGATGAGCAGTTCTTC. It translates to CASQAEIAWDEQFF.